The 26 T cell receptor beta chains below come from one sample, sequenced in a study of neurological immune-mediated disorders. The time point here: longitudinal time-point 1 (baseline). TCRdb reprocessed the 5' RACE reads with MiXCR, giving one entry per CDR3 protein. The data hold about 71,000 distinct CDR3 sequences, with 9.5% to 13% observed a single time. Sequencing input: PBMCs. The origin of the receptors is a young man in good health.

In this sample, this clonotype turned up many times. CDR3: CSVEDTGENTGELFF. The CDR3, as DNA: TGCAGCGTTGAAGATACAGGGGAGAACACCGGGGAGCTGTTTTTT. The V and J genes are TRBV29-1 and TRBJ2-2; 7 nucleotides line up with TRBD1. The germline V gene has CDR1 SQVTM and CDR2 ANQGSEA. V gave up 0 bases and J gave up 1 base; unmatched junction bases: 2. This CDR3 comprises 15 residues.

Many counts were recorded for this clonotype. The gene calls are TRBV24-1 and TRBJ2-1; tentatively, D is TRBD1 (6 bases). V shed 6 bases and J shed 6 bases, with 14 bases lying between them. The germline V gene has CDR1 KGHDR and CDR2 SFDVKD. The CDR3 runs 14 residues. As DNA, the CDR3 is TGTGCCACCAGTCCTCACAGGGATTTCAATGAGCAGTTCTTC. This codes for CATSPHRDFNEQFF.

This clonotype has ten or more counts. At one end the junction does not follow the germline gene, possibly because of a read error. This chain uses TRBV12-3 or TRBV12-4 with TRBJ1-1; TRBD1 is a possible D gene (6 bases). The CDR3 is 13 amino acids. The DNA for the CDR3 is TGTGCCAGCAGTTTTAGGGGGAACCCTGAAGCTTTCTTT. This sequence encodes CASSFRGNPEAFF.

This clonotype was recorded many times. This chain uses TRBV29-1 with TRBJ2-1; D is possibly TRBD1 (6 bases). This CDR3 region has 13 residues. Germline V CDR1 and CDR2: SQVTM, ANQGSEA. V was shortened by 6 bases and J by 3 bases, with 12 bases between the two germline ends. CDR3 coding DNA: TGCAGCGTCGCCAAACAGGGCTACAATGAGCAGTTCTTC. Translated: CSVAKQGYNEQFF.

This clonotype was recorded at least ten times. The chain combines TRBV7-2 with TRBJ1-6, with D unclear. The CDR3 is 11 residues long. Germline V gene data show CDR1 as SGHTA and CDR2 as FQGNSA. V lost 2 bases and J 7 bases, leaving 0 bases between the germline ends. The CDR3 loop is CASSLNSPLHF. The CDR3 nucleotides are TGTGCCAGCAGCTTAAATTCACCCCTCCACTTT.

This sequence joins TRBV5-1 and TRBJ2-1; 7 nucleotides match TRBD2. CDR1 is SGHRS, CDR2 YFSETQ, per germline. Trimming cost V 0 bases and J 1 base; bases outside gene matches: 4. The CDR3 spans 16 residues. As DNA, the CDR3 is TGCGCCAGCAGCTTGGGATCTAGCGGTTCCTACAATGAGCAGTTCTTC. This codes for CASSLGSSGSYNEQFF.

This clonotype was observed many times. The V call is TRBV24-1, the J call TRBJ2-2; D is undetermined. V gave up 11 bases and J gave up 5 bases, with 11 bases separating them. The CDR3 runs 12 residues. Germline CDR1 reads KGHDR; CDR2 reads SFDVKD. The CDR3, as DNA: TGTGCCATCCAGGTGTGGACCGGGGAGCTGTTTTTT. This sequence encodes CAIQVWTGELFF.

This clonotype was counted many times. The chain employs TRBV6-6 and TRBJ1-6; 8 nucleotides agree with TRBD1. The CDR3 runs to 14 residues. V shed 5 bases and J 9 bases; nucleotides not matched to a gene: 6. Germline V CDR1 and CDR2: MNHNY, SVGAGI (reference sequence). CDR3 nucleotide sequence: TGTGCCAGCAGTCCGGACAGGGCCAGTTCACCCCTCCACTTT. Translated: CASSPDRASSPLHF.

On this clonotype: A much larger clonotype is one base distant, so this may be a read error. This chain connects TRBV6-1 to TRBJ1-2; D is perhaps TRBD1 (5 bases). The CDR3 totals 16 residues. Per germline, CDR1 MNHNS and CDR2 SASEGT. CDR3 in DNA: TGTGTCAGCAGTGAACTCACGGGACCAGCTAACTATGGCTACACCTTC. It codes for CVSSELTGPANYGYTF.

At least ten counts were recorded for this clonotype. V gene TRBV9 combines with J gene TRBJ1-5; no clear D gene. This CDR3 contains 14 residues. CDR1 is SGDLS and CDR2 is YYNGEE in the germline V gene. V was pared by 0 bases and J by 1 base, with 5 bases between. The DNA for the CDR3 is TGTGCCAGCAGCGTAGGTGGCAGCAATCAGCCCCAGCATTTT. It specifies CASSVGGSNQPQHF.

This clonotype was counted ten times or more. J is TRBJ2-1 and V is TRBV4-1; the D is unclear. Trimming took off 1 base at V and 6 bases at J, with 16 bases between the two ends. CDR3 length: 16 amino acids. The V gene's germline CDR1 is MGHRA and CDR2 YSYEKL. CDR3 protein: CASSQGSHGLVNEQFF. The CDR3 region has the DNA TGCGCCAGCAGCCAAGGGAGTCACGGCCTGGTCAATGAGCAGTTCTTC.

Comments on this clonotype: A read error may be the cause here, since a much bigger clone is one base away. V gene TRBV20-1 combines with J gene TRBJ2-6; a weak D match, TRBD2 (5 bases). Germline assignment: CDR1 DFQATT and CDR2 SNEGSKA (reference sequence). The CDR3 extends over 18 amino acids. The V and J ends lost 6 bases and 0 bases respectively, with 21 bases between them. The CDR3 region has the DNA TGCAGTGCCCGAAACACAGTGGGCGAGGGCTCTGGGGCCAACGTCCTGACTTTC. This translates into CSARNTVGEGSGANVLTF.

This clonotype came up many times. The V and J genes are TRBV4-1 and TRBJ2-1; 7 bases line up with TRBD1. The CDR3 totals 14 residues. Looked up from germline, CDR1 is MGHRA and CDR2 is YSYEKL. V lost 6 bases and J lost 9; bases outside the gene matches: 11. The CDR3 loop is CASRDYRGVAEQFF. For the CDR3, the DNA is TGCGCCAGCAGAGATTACAGGGGCGTCGCTGAGCAGTTCTTC.

This clonotype was counted at least ten times. The chain recombines TRBV5-6 with TRBJ2-2, with 10 bases identical to TRBD2. The germline V gene has CDR1 SGHDT and CDR2 YYEEEE. After removal of 1 base from V and 6 bases from J, the junction contained 6 bases not matched to a gene. This CDR3 contains 16 residues. The CDR3 DNA reads TGTGCCAGCAGCTTGTTCCTAGCGGGAGCCCCCGGGGAGCTGTTTTTT. It encodes CASSLFLAGAPGELFF.

This clonotype was seen many times. The chain couples TRBV4-1 to TRBJ2-1, with 7 bases fitting TRBD2. After removal of 4 bases from V and 7 bases from J, the junction contained 16 bases not matched to a gene. CDR3 size: 17 residues. The germline gives CDR1 MGHRA, CDR2 YSYEKL. The CDR3 DNA reads TGCGCCAGCAGCCCCCGGGGGGAGCGGGTGGAGGGGAATGAGCAGTTCTTC. Its protein is CASSPRGERVEGNEQFF.

This clonotype was found many times. V gene TRBV7-2 combines with J gene TRBJ2-1, with D perhaps matching TRBD2 (5 bases). Trimming took off 2 bases at V and 6 bases at J, with 14 bases between the two ends. Germline assignment: CDR1 SGHTA and CDR2 FQGNSA. CDR3 length: 15 residues. Written as DNA, the CDR3 is TGTGCCAGCAGCTTAAGACTACCACCCCCCAATGAGCAGTTCTTC. Protein: CASSLRLPPPNEQFF.

The rearrangement uses TRBV7-3 and TRBJ2-5; D may be TRBD2 (5 bases). The CDR3 contains 14 residues. CDR1 and CDR2 from the germline V gene are SGHTA and FQGTGA. With 2 bases removed from V and 5 bases from J, the gap between germline ends came to 12 bases. The CDR3 sequence: CASSLYEGLETQYF. The DNA for the CDR3 is TGTGCCAGCAGCTTATATGAGGGTTTGGAGACCCAGTACTTC.

This clonotype came up many times. This rearrangement joins TRBV27 to TRBJ2-7; possible D gene TRBD1, 6 bases. Trimming pared 0 bases from V and 9 bases from J, leaving 15 bases between. Germline V lookup: CDR1 MNHEY, CDR2 SMNVEV (reference sequence). The CDR3 is 14 residues long. The CDR3 DNA follows: TGTGCCAGCAGTTTATCGGGGGACACTCCAGTGCAGTACTTC. This sequence encodes CASSLSGDTPVQYF.

This clonotype was counted only a few times. The rearrangement joins TRBV14 to TRBJ2-7, with D possibly matching TRBD1 (5 bases). Germline values: CDR1 SGHDN, CDR2 FVKESK. Trimming removed 5 bases at V and 3 bases at J, with 11 bases between. The CDR3 totals 13 residues. The CDR3 sequence is CASSRAGIYEQYF. The CDR3, as DNA: TGTGCCAGCAGCAGGGCAGGGATCTACGAGCAGTACTTC.

The CDR3 loop is CATMDRGQETQYF. The CDR3 bases are TGTGCCACCATGGACAGGGGTCAAGAGACCCAGTACTTC. V gene TRBV15 combines with J gene TRBJ2-5; TRBD1 matches 9 bases. The CDR3 consists of 13 residues. Germline CDR1 and CDR2: LNHNV and YYDKDF (reference sequence). The V segment lost 7 bases and the J segment 2 bases; nucleotides outside the gene matches: 2.

This clonotype occurred many times. This rearrangement joins TRBV6-1 to TRBJ2-7; 10 bases are a match to TRBD2. This CDR3 has 15 residues. V trimming: 8 bases; J trimming: 2 bases; junction bases outside the gene matches: 9. CDR1 and CDR2 from the germline V gene are MNHNS and SASEGT. CDR3 coding DNA: TGTGCCAGCTTCTCGGGACTAGCGTTAACCTACGAGCAGTACTTC. Protein sequence: CASFSGLALTYEQYF.

As for this clonotype: It may be a read error: a sequence one base away is much more abundant. The chain combines TRBV7-3 with TRBJ2-1; D unclear. Germline V gene sequence: CDR1 SGHTA, CDR2 FQGTGA. The CDR3 consists of 14 residues. V gave up 2 bases and J gave up 5 bases, with 10 bases separating them. The CDR3: CASSLSWSDNEQFF. In DNA, the CDR3 is TGTGCCAGCAGCTTATCGTGGTCCGACAATGAGCAGTTCTTC. The complete variable domain, with remaining parts taken from reference TRBV7-3 and TRBJ2-1, reads GAGVSQTPSNKVTEKGKYVELRCDPISGHTALYWYRQSLGQGPEFLIYFQGTGAADDSGLPNDRFFAVRPEGSVSTLKIQRTERGDSAVYLCASSLSWSDNEQFFGPGTRLTVL.

This clonotype was detected ten times or more. The chain combines TRBV20-1 with TRBJ2-4; D remains ambiguous. The CDR3 covers 10 residues. Germline CDR1 is DFQATT and CDR2 is SNEGSKA (reference sequence). V gave up 7 bases and J gave up 6 bases, with 7 bases separating them. CDR3 loop: CSVARNIQYF. The CDR3, as DNA: TGCAGTGTGGCGCGAAACATTCAGTACTTC.

The sample holds many counts of this clonotype. The chain recombines TRBV7-2 with TRBJ2-3; no firm D call. Germline V CDR1 and CDR2: SGHTA, FQGNSA. The CDR3 is 14 amino acids. The V end was cut by 1 base, the J end by 2 bases, with 7 bases between. The CDR3 DNA follows: TGTGCCAGCAGCTTAGAGGTTTTCACAGATACGCAGTATTTT. Encoded protein: CASSLEVFTDTQYF.

This clonotype was observed at least ten times. This rearrangement joins TRBV7-3 to TRBJ2-3, with 7 bases that match TRBD2. Germline V gene lookup returns CDR1 SGHTA and CDR2 FQGTGA. The junction had 0 bases not matched to a gene; V was cut back by 2 bases and J by 1 base. CDR3 size: 14 residues. The CDR3 sequence is CASSLGRGTDTQYF. Written as DNA, the CDR3 is TGTGCCAGCAGCTTAGGGAGGGGCACAGATACGCAGTATTTT.

This clonotype was picked up many times. The chain combines TRBV10-1 with TRBJ2-3; D is undetermined. CDR1 and CDR2 from the germline V gene are WNHNN and SYGVQD (reference sequence). V was trimmed by 2 bases and J by 4 bases, leaving 7 bases between them. The CDR3 totals 13 residues. The CDR3 DNA sequence: TGCGCCAGCAGTGAGACCCCCCCAGATACGCAGTATTTT. Translation: CASSETPPDTQYF.